One and the same sample provided the 9 T cell receptor beta chains below, sequenced in a study of T-cell memory formation after mild COVID-19. TCRdb re-called the 5' RACE reads with MiXCR, one entry per CDR3 protein. Here the sample spans 450,000 to 650,000 distinct CDR3 sequences, approximately 18% being singletons. Material: PBMCs or a T cell subset sorted from them (not recorded which). All receptors derive from an adult woman who had mild COVID-19 (a few samples of this study predate the infection). Cell type and time point are not known.

This clonotype was recorded many times. The chain carries TRBV2 and TRBJ2-3; D gene ambiguous. CDR1 and CDR2 (germline): SNHLY, FYNNEI. V lost 6 bases and J 2 bases, leaving 6 bases between the germline ends. The CDR3 extends over 12 amino acids. The CDR3 nucleotides are TGTGCCAGCAGGAGTACCACAGATACGCAGTATTTT. Its protein product is CASRSTTDTQYF.

In this sample, this clonotype turned up a few times. The chain combines TRBV4-1 with TRBJ2-3; 13 nucleotides line up with TRBD2. The CDR3 covers 14 residues. Germline V gives CDR1 MGHRA, CDR2 YSYEKL. Trimming cost V 4 bases and J 7 bases; bases outside gene matches: 2. CDR3 sequence (DNA): TGCGCCAGCAGCCGACTAGCGGGGGGCAATACGCAGTATTTT. Translating it yields CASSRLAGGNTQYF.

This clonotype was observed a few times. The V and J genes are TRBV3-1 and TRBJ2-3, with TRBD2 matching over 10 bases. The CDR3 spans 16 residues. The germline V gene encodes CDR1 LGHDT and CDR2 YNNKEL (reference sequence). The V and J ends lost 3 bases and 4 bases, in that order; junction bases with no gene match: 7. This CDR3 is CASSQLKRGGADTQYF. CDR3 nucleotides: TGTGCCAGCAGCCAGCTAAAGCGGGGGGGCGCAGATACGCAGTATTTT.

This chain links TRBV7-3 with TRBJ2-3, with 9 nucleotides matching TRBD2. Germline V gene data show CDR1 as SGHTA and CDR2 as FQGTGA. The CDR3 loop spans 16 amino acids. J gave up 2 bases and V 1 base, and 4 bases lay outside the gene matches. Written as DNA, the CDR3 is TGTGCCAGCAGCTTAAGAAGCGGGGGGCCCACAGATACGCAGTATTTT. Residues: CASSLRSGGPTDTQYF.

Many counts were recorded for this clonotype. The chain employs TRBV7-9 and TRBJ2-2; 8 positions match TRBD1. Germline CDR1 reads SEHNR; CDR2 reads FQNEAQ (reference sequence). Losses at the gene ends were 5 bases for V and 5 bases for J; bases not matched to a gene: 7. The length of the CDR3 is 15 residues. CDR3 loop: CASSTGTGPTGELFF. In DNA form, the CDR3 reads TGTGCCAGCAGCACCGGGACAGGACCTACCGGGGAGCTGTTTTTT. The full variable domain, completed using reference TRBV7-9 and TRBJ2-2, is DTGVSQNPRHKITKRGQNVTFRCDPISEHNRLYWYRQTLGQGPEFLTYFQNEAQLEKSRLLSDRFSAERPKGSFSTLEIQRTEQGDSAMYLCASSTGTGPTGELFFGEGSRLTVL.

This clonotype appeared a few times. The chain carries TRBV18 and TRBJ2-7; possibly TRBD2 for D (5 bases). Germline V lookup: CDR1 KGHSH, CDR2 LQKENI. Trimming removed 4 bases from V and 2 bases from J, with 18 bases in between. This CDR3 has 16 residues. For the CDR3, the DNA is TGTGCCAGCTCACGCCGAGGACCGAGCGGTACCTACGAGCAGTACTTC. Amino acids: CASSRRGPSGTYEQYF.

This clonotype was found a few times. The chain links TRBV7-9 to TRBJ2-1; 14 nucleotides match TRBD2. In germline, CDR1 is SEHNR, CDR2 FQNEAQ (reference sequence). V lost 5 bases and J lost 7; bases outside the gene matches: 22. The length of the CDR3 is 21 residues. CDR3 bases: TGTGCCAGCAGCCTGCGGGGCCCGTGGACTAGCGGGAGGAGGGGTGAGAATGAGCAGTTCTTC. Translated: CASSLRGPWTSGRRGENEQFF. The full variable domain, completed using reference TRBV7-9 and TRBJ2-1, is DTGVSQNPRHKITKRGQNVTFRCDPISEHNRLYWYRQTLGQGPEFLTYFQNEAQLEKSRLLSDRFSAERPKGSFSTLEIQRTEQGDSAMYLCASSLRGPWTSGRRGENEQFFGPGTRLTVL.

V is TRBV20-1 and J is TRBJ2-7; the D gene is possibly TRBD1 (6 bases). Germline V CDR1 and CDR2: DFQATT, SNEGSKA (reference sequence). This CDR3 is 13 amino acids long. V lost 7 bases to trimming and J lost 0 bases, with 13 bases between them. This CDR3 reads CSGGQFSSYEQYF. Written as DNA, the CDR3 is TGCAGTGGAGGACAGTTCAGCTCCTACGAGCAGTACTTC.

The genes are TRBV6-5 and TRBJ1-5, with 7 bases identical to TRBD1. Per germline, CDR1 MNHEY and CDR2 SVGAGI. V lost 5 bases and J lost 4; bases outside the gene matches: 5. This CDR3 has 14 residues. The CDR3 coding sequence is TGTGCCAGCAGTGCAACAGGGGTAAATCAGCCCCAGCATTTT. This sequence encodes CASSATGVNQPQHF.